This T cell receptor (beta chain) was observed in a study of neurological immune-mediated disorders. Whole-study findings and limits: No sharing of CDR3 amino acid sequences was observed among expanded clones across subjects, suggesting private repertoires in all groups. Multiple sclerosis was found to have the least TCR clonal expansion, below healthy controls, and HTLV-1-associated myelopathy the most.

This clonotype was counted ten times or more. Antigen unknown. One entry per CDR3 protein results from TCRdb running MiXCR on the 5' RACE reads. The table lists some 60,000 distinct CDR3 sequences, 3.5% to 4.5% of them singletons. Germline loops: CDR1 KGHDR, CDR2 SFDVKD. The CDR3 loop spans 18 amino acids. V lost 1 base and J 8 bases, leaving 20 bases between the germline ends. The TCR comes from a woman aged 45 to 65 with multiple sclerosis. This chain joins TRBV24-1 and TRBJ1-6; the D gene is possibly TRBD1 (6 bases). The specimen was PBMCs. Written as DNA, the CDR3 is TGTGCCACCAGTGATTTCCCGACCCGGGGGGCAGATGATTCACCCCTCCACTTT. Translated, it gives CATSDFPTRGADDSPLHF.